This record looks at one T cell receptor (beta chain) sequence and its context. What it binds is not known. CDR1 is SNHLY and CDR2 is FYNNEI in the germline V gene. The CDR3 covers 15 residues. The J segment lost 9 bases and the V segment lost 4 bases, leaving 7 bases of the junction unmatched. The data are from a study of cytomegalovirus exposure and HLA in healthy donors. Findings and limits, study-wide: The tendency of first-cohort TCR clusters to co-occur in the 120 or so validation repertoires emerged from a later analysis.

Assay used: immunoSEQ multiplex PCR; TCRdb lists only in-frame clones, some missing. The sample gives about 160,000 clones, around nine tenths of which show up once; about 2.2% is in the top ten. The source of this sequence is a woman aged 18-29 years in good health and CMV-seronegative. V gene TRBV2 combines with J gene TRBJ1-6; 9 positions agree with TRBD1. Sequenced sample: PBMCs. The CDR3 nucleotides are TGTGCCAGCAGTGGCCCGACAGGGGGACGTTCACCCCTCCACTTT. The encoded protein is CASSGPTGGRSPLHF.